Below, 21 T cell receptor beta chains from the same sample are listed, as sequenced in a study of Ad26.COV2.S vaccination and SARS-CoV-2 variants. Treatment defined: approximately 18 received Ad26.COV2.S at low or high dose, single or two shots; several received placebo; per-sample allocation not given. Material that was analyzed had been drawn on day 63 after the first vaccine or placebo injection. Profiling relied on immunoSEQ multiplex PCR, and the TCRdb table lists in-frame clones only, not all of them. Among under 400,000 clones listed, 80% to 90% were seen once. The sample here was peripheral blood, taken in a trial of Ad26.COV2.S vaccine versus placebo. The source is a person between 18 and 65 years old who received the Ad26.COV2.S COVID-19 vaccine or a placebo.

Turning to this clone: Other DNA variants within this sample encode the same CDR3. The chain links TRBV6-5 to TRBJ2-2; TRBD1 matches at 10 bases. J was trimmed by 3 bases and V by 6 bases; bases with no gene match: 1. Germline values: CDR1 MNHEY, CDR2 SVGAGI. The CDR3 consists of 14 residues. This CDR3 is CASRGQGHTGELFF. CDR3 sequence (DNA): TGTGCCAGCAGGGGACAGGGGCACACCGGGGAGCTGTTTTTT.

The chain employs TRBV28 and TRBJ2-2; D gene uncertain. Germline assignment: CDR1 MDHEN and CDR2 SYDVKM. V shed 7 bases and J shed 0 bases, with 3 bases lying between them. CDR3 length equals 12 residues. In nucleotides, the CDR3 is TGTGCCAGCAACACGAACACCGGGGAGCTGTTTTTT. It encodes CASNTNTGELFF.

Written as DNA, the CDR3 is TGTGCCAGCAGCCCCACGTCCGGGACAGGGTTCTATGGCTACACCTTC. Translating it yields CASSPTSGTGFYGYTF. V is TRBV7-9 and J is TRBJ1-2, with TRBD1 matching 9 bases. Germline V CDR1 and CDR2: SEHNR, FQNEAQ (reference sequence). The CDR3 loop spans 16 amino acids. The V segment lost 5 bases and the J segment 4 bases; nucleotides outside the gene matches: 11.

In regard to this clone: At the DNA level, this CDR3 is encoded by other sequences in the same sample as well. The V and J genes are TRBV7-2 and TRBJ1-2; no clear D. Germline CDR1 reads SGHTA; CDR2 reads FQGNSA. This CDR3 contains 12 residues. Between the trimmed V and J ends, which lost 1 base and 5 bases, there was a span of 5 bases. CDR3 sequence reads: CASSLEEYGYTF. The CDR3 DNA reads TGTGCCAGCAGCTTAGAGGAGTATGGCTACACCTTC.

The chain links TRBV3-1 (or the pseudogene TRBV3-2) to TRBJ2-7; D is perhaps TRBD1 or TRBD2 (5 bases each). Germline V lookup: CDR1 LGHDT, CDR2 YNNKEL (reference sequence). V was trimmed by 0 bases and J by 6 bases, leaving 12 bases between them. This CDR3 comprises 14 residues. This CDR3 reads CASSQDPSGPEQYF. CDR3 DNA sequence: TGTGCCAGCAGCCAAGACCCCTCGGGACCCGAGCAGTACTTC.

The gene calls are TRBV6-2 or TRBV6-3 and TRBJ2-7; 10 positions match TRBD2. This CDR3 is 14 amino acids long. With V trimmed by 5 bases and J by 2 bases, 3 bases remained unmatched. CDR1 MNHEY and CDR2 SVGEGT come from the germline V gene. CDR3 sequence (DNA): TGTGCCAGCAGTACTAGCGGGGTTCCCTACGAGCAGTACTTC. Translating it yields CASSTSGVPYEQYF.

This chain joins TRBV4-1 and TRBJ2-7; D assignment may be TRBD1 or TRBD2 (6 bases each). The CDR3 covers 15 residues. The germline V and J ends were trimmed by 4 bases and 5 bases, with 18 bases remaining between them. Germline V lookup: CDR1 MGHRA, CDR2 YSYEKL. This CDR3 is CASSPEEWGANEQYF. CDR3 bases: TGCGCCAGCAGCCCAGAGGAATGGGGGGCGAACGAGCAGTACTTC.

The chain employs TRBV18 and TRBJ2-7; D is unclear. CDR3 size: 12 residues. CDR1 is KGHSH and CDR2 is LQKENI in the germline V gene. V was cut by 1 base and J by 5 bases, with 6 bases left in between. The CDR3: CASSPQGHEQYF. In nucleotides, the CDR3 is TGTGCCAGCTCACCACAGGGCCACGAGCAGTACTTC.

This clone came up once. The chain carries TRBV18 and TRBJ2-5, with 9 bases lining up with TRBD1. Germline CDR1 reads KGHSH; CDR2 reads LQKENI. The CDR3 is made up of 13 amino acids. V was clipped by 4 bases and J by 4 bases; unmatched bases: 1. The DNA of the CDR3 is TGTGCCAGCTCACGGGGACAGGGAGAGACCCAGTACTTC. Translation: CASSRGQGETQYF.

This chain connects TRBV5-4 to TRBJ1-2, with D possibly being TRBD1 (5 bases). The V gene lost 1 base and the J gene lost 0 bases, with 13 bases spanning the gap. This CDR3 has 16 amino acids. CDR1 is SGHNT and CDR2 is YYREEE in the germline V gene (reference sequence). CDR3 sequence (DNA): TGTGCCAGCAGCTTGCGCCCCGGGGCCTCTAACTATGGCTACACCTTC. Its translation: CASSLRPGASNYGYTF.

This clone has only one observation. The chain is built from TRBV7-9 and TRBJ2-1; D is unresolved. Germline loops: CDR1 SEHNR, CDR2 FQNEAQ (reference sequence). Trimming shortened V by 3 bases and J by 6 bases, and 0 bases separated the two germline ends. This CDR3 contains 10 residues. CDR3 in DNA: TGTGCCAGCAGCTTCAATGAGCAGTTCTTC. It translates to CASSFNEQFF.

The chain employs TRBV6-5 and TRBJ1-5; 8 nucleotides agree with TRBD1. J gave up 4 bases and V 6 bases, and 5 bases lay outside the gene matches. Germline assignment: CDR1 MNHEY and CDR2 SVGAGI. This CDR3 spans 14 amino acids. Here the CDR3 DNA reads TGTGCCAGCAGACCGACAGGGGCAAATCAGCCCCAGCATTTT. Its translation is CASRPTGANQPQHF.

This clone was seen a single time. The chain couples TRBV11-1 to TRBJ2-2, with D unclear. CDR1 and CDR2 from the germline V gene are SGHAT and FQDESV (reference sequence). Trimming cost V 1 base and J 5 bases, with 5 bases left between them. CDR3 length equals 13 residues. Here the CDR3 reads CASSLVGTGELFF. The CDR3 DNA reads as TGTGCCAGCAGCTTAGTGGGGACCGGGGAGCTGTTTTTT. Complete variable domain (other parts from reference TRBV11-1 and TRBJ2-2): EAEVAQSPRYKITEKSQAVAFWCDPISGHATLYWYRQILGQGPELLVQFQDESVVDDSQLPKDRFSAERLKGVDSTLKIQPAELGDSAMYLCASSLVGTGELFFGEGSRLTVL.

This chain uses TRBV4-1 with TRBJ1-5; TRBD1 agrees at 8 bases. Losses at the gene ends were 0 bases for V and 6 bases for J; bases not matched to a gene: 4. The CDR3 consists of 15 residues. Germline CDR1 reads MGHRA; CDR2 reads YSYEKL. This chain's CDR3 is CASSQDETGVQPQHF. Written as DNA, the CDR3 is TGCGCCAGCAGCCAAGATGAGACAGGGGTTCAGCCCCAGCATTTT.

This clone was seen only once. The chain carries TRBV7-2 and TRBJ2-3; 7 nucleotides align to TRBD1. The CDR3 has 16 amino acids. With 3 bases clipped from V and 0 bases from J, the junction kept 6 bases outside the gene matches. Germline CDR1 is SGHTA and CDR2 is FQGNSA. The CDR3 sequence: CASSFLTGRSTDTQYF. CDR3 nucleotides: TGTGCCAGCAGCTTTTTGACAGGGAGAAGCACAGATACGCAGTATTTT. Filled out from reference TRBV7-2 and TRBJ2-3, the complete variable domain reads GAGVSQSPSNKVTEKGKDVELRCDPISGHTALYWYRQSLGQGLEFLIYFQGNSAPDKSGLPSDRFSAERTGGSVSTLTIQRTQQEDSAVYLCASSFLTGRSTDTQYFGPGTRLTVL.

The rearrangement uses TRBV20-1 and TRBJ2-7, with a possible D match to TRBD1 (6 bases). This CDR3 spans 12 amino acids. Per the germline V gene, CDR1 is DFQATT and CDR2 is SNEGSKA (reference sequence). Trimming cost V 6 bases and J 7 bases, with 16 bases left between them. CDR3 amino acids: CSASMTGDEQYF. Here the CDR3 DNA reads TGCAGTGCCAGTATGACAGGTGATGAGCAGTACTTC.

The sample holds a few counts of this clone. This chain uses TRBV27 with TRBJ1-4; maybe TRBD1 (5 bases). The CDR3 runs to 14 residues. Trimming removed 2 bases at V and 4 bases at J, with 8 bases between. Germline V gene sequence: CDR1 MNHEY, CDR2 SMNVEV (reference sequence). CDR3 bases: TGTGCCAGCAGTTTAGGGGGGTTTAATGAAAAACTGTTTTTT. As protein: CASSLGGFNEKLFF.

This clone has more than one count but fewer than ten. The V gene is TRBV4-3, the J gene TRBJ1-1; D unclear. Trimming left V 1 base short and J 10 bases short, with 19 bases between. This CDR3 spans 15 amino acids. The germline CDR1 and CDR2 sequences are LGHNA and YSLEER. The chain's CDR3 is CASSQGKTAPTGAFF. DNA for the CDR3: TGCGCCAGCAGCCAAGGTAAAACAGCCCCTACGGGAGCTTTCTTT.

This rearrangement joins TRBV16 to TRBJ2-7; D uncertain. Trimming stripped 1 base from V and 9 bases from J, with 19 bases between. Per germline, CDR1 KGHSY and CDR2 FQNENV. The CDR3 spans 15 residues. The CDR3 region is CASSQYGQNVGLQYF. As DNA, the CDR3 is TGTGCCAGCAGCCAATATGGCCAGAACGTTGGGTTGCAGTACTTC.

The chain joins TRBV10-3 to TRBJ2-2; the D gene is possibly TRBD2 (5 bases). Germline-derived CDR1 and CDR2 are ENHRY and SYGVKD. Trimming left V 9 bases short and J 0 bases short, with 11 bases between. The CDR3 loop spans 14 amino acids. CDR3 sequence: CAITGNPNTGELFF. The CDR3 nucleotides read TGTGCCATTACGGGGAACCCGAACACCGGGGAGCTGTTTTTT.

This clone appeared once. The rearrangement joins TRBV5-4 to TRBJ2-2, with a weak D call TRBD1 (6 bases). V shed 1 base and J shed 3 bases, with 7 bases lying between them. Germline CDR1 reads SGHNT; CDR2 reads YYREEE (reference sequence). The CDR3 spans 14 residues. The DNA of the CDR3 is TGTGCCAGCAGCTTGACAGGGTACACCGGGGAGCTGTTTTTT. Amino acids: CASSLTGYTGELFF.